This is a list of T cell receptor beta chains from one sample in a study of CD8+CD57+ T cells in acquired aplastic anemia. TCRdb re-analysed the reads in MiXCR, keeping a single row per CDR3 protein. The sample yields approximately 170,000 distinct CDR3 sequences, about half seen once. Sequenced input: sorted CD4+, CD8+, or CD8+CD57+ T cells (not recorded which) from PBMCs. These receptor sequences come from a human donor with aplastic anemia. Both conserved end residues are part of each CDR3. D genes are given only for firm matches. The size entry is marked missing in some rows and otherwise reads once, few, many or a size class.

j_call d_call v_call clone_size cdr3_nt cdr3_aa
TRBJ2-1 TRBD2 TRBV9 many TGTGCCAGCAGCGGAACCTCGGGGGGGCCGAATGAGCAGTTCTTC CASSGTSGGPNEQFF
TRBJ2-7 TRBD1 TRBV15 - TGTGCCACCAGCAGAGATCGGACAGGGAGCTCCTACGAGCAGTACTTC CATSRDRTGSSYEQYF
TRBJ1-1 - TRBV24-1 - TGTGCCACCACACTCGGGAACACTGAAGCTTTCTTT CATTLGNTEAFF
TRBJ1-5 - TRBV5-6 many TGTGCCAGCAGCTTGGGGGCAGGGAACAATCAGCCCCAGCATTTT CASSLGAGNNQPQHF
TRBJ1-2 TRBD1 TRBV2 few TGTGCCAGCAGTGAACGGACAGGGGTTGGTGGCTACACCTTC CASSERTGVGGYTF
TRBJ2-7 - TRBV7-3 - TGTGCCAGCAGCTTAGCGGGTGGCAGCCCCTACGAGCAGTACTTC CASSLAGGSPYEQYF
TRBJ1-4 TRBD1 TRBV2 once TGTGCCAGCAGCGAGGACAGGGGTGAAAAACTGTTTTTT CASSEDRGEKLFF
TRBJ1-3 TRBD1 TRBV7-2 many TGTGCCAGCGGGACAGGGGACAAAAACACCATATATTTT CASGTGDKNTIYF
TRBJ1-3 - TRBV6-5 many TGTGCCAGCAGTTACGCGGGGGATGGAAACACCATATATTTT CASSYAGDGNTIYF
TRBJ2-1 - TRBV20-1 - TGCAGTGCTAGAGCCCTAGCGAAAACCTACAGTGAGCAGTTCTTC CSARALAKTYSEQFF
TRBJ2-3 - TRBV3-1 many TGTGCCAGCAGAGGAACCGGGACACGTACAGATACGCAGTATTTT CASRGTGTRTDTQYF
TRBJ1-4 TRBD1 TRBV19 - TGTGCCAGTAGTTGGAACAGGGGTGCGGGGGAAAAACTGTTTTTT CASSWNRGAGEKLFF
TRBJ1-5 - TRBV7-2 few TGTGCCAGCAGCTTAGGGCAGCCTAATCAGCCCCAGCATTTT CASSLGQPNQPQHF
TRBJ2-3 TRBD1 TRBV15 - TGTGCCACCAGCCCCGAAGGGGGCTCCTACAATGAGCAGTATTTT CATSPEGGSYNEQYF
TRBJ2-1 TRBD2 TRBV7-6 - TGTGCCAGCAGCCCGGGACTAGCGGGAGGCTCCTACAATGAGCAGTTCTTC CASSPGLAGGSYNEQFF
TRBJ2-5 TRBD1 TRBV2 many TGTGCCAGCAGAAGGGACGGACAGGGTTCGCGAGAGACCCAGTACTTC CASRRDGQGSRETQYF
TRBJ1-6 - TRBV12-3/TRBV12-4 many TGTGCCAGCAGACAAAGGGGGAGCGGTAATTCACCCCTCCACTTT CASRQRGSGNSPLHF
TRBJ1-2 - TRBV2 - TGTGCCAGCAGGCGGGGGGGTTTGAGTGGCTACACCTTC CASRRGGLSGYTF
TRBJ2-7 TRBD2 TRBV29-1 few TGCAGCGTTGATGGACTAGCGGGGACCTACGAGCAGTACTTC CSVDGLAGTYEQYF
TRBJ2-1 - TRBV5-1 few TGCGCCAGCAAATCGACTAACGGGTTTTCCTGGGAGCAGTCCTTC CASKSTNGFSWEQSF
TRBJ1-1 - TRBV19 - TGTGCCAGTAGTCAACCGGGACGGGCGAACACTGAAGCTTTCTTT CASSQPGRANTEAFF
TRBJ2-3 TRBD1 TRBV7-7 - TGTGCCAGCACTACAGGGGGAGGCACAGATACGCAGTATTTT CASTTGGGTDTQYF
TRBJ2-2 - TRBV2 - TGTGCCAGCATGGGGACCGCGAACACCGGGGAGCTGTTTTTT CASMGTANTGELFF
TRBJ1-1 - TRBV5-8 many TGTGCCAGCAGGCCGGGAGAGAACACTGAAGCTTTCTTT CASRPGENTEAFF
TRBJ2-2 TRBD2 TRBV2 many TGTGCCAGCACCCGGGCGGGGGGCACCGGGGAGCTGTTTTTT CASTRAGGTGELFF
TRBJ1-2 - TRBV7-2 - TGTGCCAGCAGCTTAGCGGCGGTTGGAAACACCTTC CASSLAAVGNTF
TRBJ2-1 TRBD2 TRBV20-1 - TGCAGTGCTAGGGCGGCAGCGGGGTTATACAATGAGCAGTTCTTC CSARAAAGLYNEQFF
TRBJ1-1 - TRBV9 once TGTGCCAGCAGAACGATCATGAGCACTGAAGCTTCCTTT CASRTIMSTEASF
TRBJ2-1 - TRBV29-1 - TGCAGCGTTGAGGGAGCGTACAATGAGCAGTTCTTC CSVEGAYNEQFF
TRBJ1-2 - TRBV19 many TGTGCCACCAACTACGGGACACCGAGAACTAACTATGGCTACACCTTC CATNYGTPRTNYGYTF
TRBJ1-2 - TRBV7-2 many TGTGCCAGCAGCTTAGATGGATATCCCACTAACTATGGCTACACCTTC CASSLDGYPTNYGYTF
TRBJ2-3 - TRBV7-8 - TGTGCCAGCAGCGGGGGCCCTCGGGATACGCAGTATTTT CASSGGPRDTQYF
TRBJ1-4 TRBD1 TRBV5-5 many TGTGCCAGCAGCTTGTGGGGGACAGGGCGTGAAAAACTGTTTTTT CASSLWGTGREKLFF
TRBJ2-7 TRBD1 TRBV7-9 - TGTGCCAGCAGCCAAGGGACAGGGGACTACGAGCAGTACTTC CASSQGTGDYEQYF
TRBJ1-2 - TRBV7-2 few TGTGCCAGCAGCTTAGTAGGTCGTGGCTACACCTTC CASSLVGRGYTF
TRBJ1-2 - TRBV19 - TGTGCCAGCAGCACCCGAGGAAGATCCTATGGCTACACCTTC CASSTRGRSYGYTF
TRBJ2-7 - TRBV2 - TGTGCCAGCAGTGATTACAACTACGAGCAGTACTTC CASSDYNYEQYF
TRBJ2-1 TRBD2 TRBV3-1 - TGTGCCAGCAGCCAAGGAACTAGCGGGAGTACCAATGAGCAGTTCTTC CASSQGTSGSTNEQFF
TRBJ2-3 TRBD2 TRBV10-3 - TGTGCCAGCAGGGAGGGAAGAGATACGCAGTATTTT CASREGRDTQYF
TRBJ2-5 TRBD2 TRBV7-3 once TGTGCCAGCAGCTTAGGGGGGGCGGGGGGGCGGGCGGAGACCCAGTACTTC CASSLGGAGGRAETQYF
TRBJ1-6 - TRBV5-6 - TGTGCCAGCAGAGCGGACGGGGTTAATTCACCCCTCCACTTT CASRADGVNSPLHF
TRBJ1-4 - TRBV5-1 many TGCGCCAGCAGCTTGGGGTTACGAACCGAAAAACTGTTTTTT CASSLGLRTEKLFF
TRBJ2-5 - TRBV7-9 - TGTGCCAGCAGCTTACGGGCTCTCGAGACCCAGTACTTC CASSLRALETQYF
TRBJ1-2 - TRBV19 - TGTGCCAGTAGTATAGATCGGGACGGCCGTAAAACCTTC CASSIDRDGRKTF
TRBJ1-5 TRBD1 TRBV5-1 many TGCGCCAGCAGCCAGGGGGTTGAGGGCAATCAGCCCCAGCATTTT CASSQGVEGNQPQHF
TRBJ2-1 TRBD2 TRBV7-2 - TGTGCCAGCAGCTTAGTAGTGACTAGCGGAGATGCGCAGTTCTTC CASSLVVTSGDAQFF
TRBJ1-5 TRBD1 TRBV12-3/TRBV12-4 few TGTGCCAGCAGTTTAACGACAGGGACCTATAGCAATCAGCCCCAGCATTTT CASSLTTGTYSNQPQHF
TRBJ2-7 - TRBV2 - TGTGCCAGCGGAGGGGTTTCCTACGAGCAGTACTTC CASGGVSYEQYF
TRBJ2-7 - TRBV29-1 - TGCAGCTTGGGCAGGGGAATAAACGAGCAGTACTTC CSLGRGINEQYF
TRBJ2-5 TRBD1 TRBV10-3 many TGTGCCATCAGCCGACAGGGAAGCCAAGAGACCCAGTACTTC CAISRQGSQETQYF
TRBJ1-2 - TRBV12-3/TRBV12-4 many TGTGCCAGCAGTAAAACAGGGTTGAGGGGCTACACCTTC CASSKTGLRGYTF
TRBJ2-2 - TRBV4-1 - TGCGCCAGCAGCCAAGCCTACCCCGGGGAGCTGTTTTTT CASSQAYPGELFF
TRBJ1-1 TRBD1 TRBV10-1 - TGCGCCAGCGGGACAGCTAACACTGAAGCTTTCTTT CASGTANTEAFF
TRBJ1-2 - TRBV5-6 - TGTGCCAGCAGCTTGGAGGGGGTTGGCGGCTACACCTTC CASSLEGVGGYTF
TRBJ2-5 TRBD2 TRBV2 - TGTGCCAGCAGTGGAGCGGGAGCAGCCCAAGAGACCCAGTACTTC CASSGAGAAQETQYF